These 7 T cell receptor beta chains were sequenced from one sample in a study of OX40 agonist ivuxolimab in advanced cancers. The repertoire was sequenced with immunoSEQ multiplex PCR; TCRdb's copy has only in-frame clones and lacks some. This table holds about 18,000 clones, approximately 83% found once. The starting material was CD4+ or CD8+ T cells sorted from blood, obtained in a trial of the OX40 agonist ivuxolimab. Source of these receptors: an adult with an advanced solid tumor such as melanoma, head and neck, liver or kidney cancer.

V and J are TRBV11-3 and TRBJ2-1; D perhaps matches TRBD2 (6 bases). Germline V gene lookup returns CDR1 SGHNT and CDR2 YENEEA. There are 13 residues in the CDR3. V shed 4 bases and J shed 9 bases, with 13 bases lying between them. Here the CDR3 reads CASSSVSGSEQFF. CDR3 sequence (DNA): TGTGCCAGCAGCTCGGTTAGCGGAAGTGAGCAGTTCTTC.

This clone has only one observation. The chain uses TRBV19 and TRBJ1-1, with a weak D call TRBD1 (6 bases). CDR3 length: 17 amino acids. Trimming shortened V by 1 base and J by 4 bases, and 19 bases separated the two germline ends. Germline CDR1 and CDR2: LNHDA and SQIVND (reference sequence). The chain's CDR3 is CASSIGGTGWSGTEAFF. As DNA, the CDR3 is TGTGCCAGTAGTATAGGAGGAACAGGGTGGTCGGGCACTGAAGCTTTCTTT.

This clone has a handful of counts. The chain combines TRBV5-1 with TRBJ1-1, with D perhaps TRBD1 (5 bases). The germline V and J ends were trimmed by 2 bases and 0 bases, with 17 bases remaining between them. Germline values: CDR1 SGHRS, CDR2 YFSETQ. The CDR3 sequence is 17 residues long. The CDR3 nucleotides read TGCGCCAGCAGCTTTCTTCCGAGGGGAGGGCTGAACACTGAAGCTTTCTTT. Residues: CASSFLPRGGLNTEAFF.

This chain uses TRBV4-1 with TRBJ2-7, with D unresolved. Germline V gene lookup returns CDR1 MGHRA and CDR2 YSYEKL. The CDR3 covers 13 residues. V lost 0 bases, J lost 3 bases, and 6 bases lay in between. This CDR3 is CASSQDRSYEQYF. The DNA for the CDR3 is TGCGCCAGCAGCCAAGATCGGAGCTACGAGCAGTACTTC.

This clone showed up just a few times. The chain has TRBV5-4 and TRBJ2-7; TRBD2 matches at 9 bases. Germline CDR1 SGHNT, CDR2 YYREEE (reference sequence). CDR3 size: 14 residues. Trimming removed 4 bases from V and 3 bases from J; junction bases left unmatched: 5. Written as DNA, the CDR3 is TGTGCCAGCAGCGCTAGCGGGAATCTCTACGAGCAGTACTTC. Protein sequence: CASSASGNLYEQYF.

This CDR3 reads CATSGPRDRGLYGYTF. As DNA, the CDR3 is TGTGCCACCAGCGGACCCCGGGACAGGGGGCTCTATGGCTACACCTTC. The chain is built from TRBV15 and TRBJ1-2, with TRBD1 matching over 12 bases. Germline lookup yields CDR1 LNHNV and CDR2 YYDKDF (reference sequence). With V trimmed by 5 bases and J by 4 bases, 8 bases remained unmatched. CDR3 size: 16 residues.

The genes are TRBV5-6 and TRBJ1-4; D is uncertain. This CDR3 region has 13 residues. V gave up 1 base and J gave up 7 bases, with 8 bases separating them. CDR1 and CDR2 from the germline V gene are SGHDT and YYEEEE. The CDR3 spells CASSLTDGEKLFF. CDR3 DNA sequence: TGTGCCAGCAGCTTGACGGACGGTGAAAAACTGTTTTTT.